The clone carrying this TCR beta chain showed up just once. The sample is drawn from a study of T cell changes during pregnancy in multiple sclerosis. Here immunoSEQ multiplex PCR was the method, and the copy in TCRdb shows in-frame clones only, minus some. The data hold about 50,000 clones, with 80% to 95% observed a single time. The TCR comes from a female donor with multiple sclerosis, enrolled in a pregnancy study. The sample was CD4+ T cells from peripheral blood mononuclear cells, taken in the second trimester of pregnancy.

The CDR3 reads CASSGQYTDEQFF. The CDR3 coding sequence is TGTGCCTCCTCCGGACAGTACACCGATGAGCAGTTCTTC. The genes are TRBV25-1 and TRBJ2-1; the D gene is possibly TRBD1 (6 bases). Germline V CDR1 and CDR2: MGHDK, SYGVNS. The CDR3 is 13 amino acids. Between the trimmed V and J ends, which lost 11 bases and 8 bases, there was a span of 19 bases. Combining the CDR3 with reference TRBV25-1 and TRBJ2-1 gives the whole variable domain EADIYQTPRYLVIGTGKKITLECSQTMGHDKMYWYQQDPGMELHLIHYSYGVNSTEKGDLSSESTVSRIRTEHFPLTLESARPSHTSQYLCASSGQYTDEQFFGPGTRLTVL.